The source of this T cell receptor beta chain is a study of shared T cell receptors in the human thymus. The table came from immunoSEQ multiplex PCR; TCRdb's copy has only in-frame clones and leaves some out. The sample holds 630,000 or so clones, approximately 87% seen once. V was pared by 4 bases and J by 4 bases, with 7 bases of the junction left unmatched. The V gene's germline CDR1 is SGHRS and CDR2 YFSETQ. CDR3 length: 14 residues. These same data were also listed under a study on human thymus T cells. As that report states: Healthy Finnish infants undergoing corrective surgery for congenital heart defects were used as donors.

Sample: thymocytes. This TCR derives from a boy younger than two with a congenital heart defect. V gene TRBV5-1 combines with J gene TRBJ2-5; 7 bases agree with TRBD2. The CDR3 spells CASSGLVEGETQYF. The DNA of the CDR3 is TGCGCCAGCAGCGGACTAGTGGAAGGAGAGACCCAGTACTTC.